This TCR beta chain appears in the sequencing data of a study of T cells in Graves' hyperthyroidism and ophthalmopathy. This CDR3 is 13 amino acids long. V was pared by 0 bases and J by 3 bases, with 4 bases between. Per the germline V gene, CDR1 is SGHRS and CDR2 is YFSETQ. Worth noting for this clonotype: Its antigen is undetermined.

The investigators amplified TCR beta CDR3 regions from RNA transcripts. The TCR CDR3 first-round RT-PCR relied on the HTBI primer set. MiXCR, applied by TCRdb to the multiplex PCR reads, yields one record per CDR3 protein. The table has around 600,000 distinct CDR3 sequences, more than 15% seen once. Study conclusions and caveats: Classification by a 13 V-J model distinguished ophthalmopathy from stable hyperthyroidism. Model-based prediction identified ophthalmopathy a median approximately 6.2 months prior to its onset.

Lactation, pregnancy, other autoimmune disease or uncontrolled infection excluded patients. Every diagnosis used clinical symptoms, serum thyroxine and TRAb, thyroid ultrasound and orbital computed tomography. The chain carries TRBV5-1 and TRBJ1-5; unclear D gene. The material sequenced was blood. The clonotype comes from a middle-aged woman with Graves' ophthalmopathy. The CDR3 reads CASSLDPNQPQHF. The CDR3 coding sequence is TGCGCCAGCAGCTTGGATCCCAATCAGCCCCAGCATTTT.